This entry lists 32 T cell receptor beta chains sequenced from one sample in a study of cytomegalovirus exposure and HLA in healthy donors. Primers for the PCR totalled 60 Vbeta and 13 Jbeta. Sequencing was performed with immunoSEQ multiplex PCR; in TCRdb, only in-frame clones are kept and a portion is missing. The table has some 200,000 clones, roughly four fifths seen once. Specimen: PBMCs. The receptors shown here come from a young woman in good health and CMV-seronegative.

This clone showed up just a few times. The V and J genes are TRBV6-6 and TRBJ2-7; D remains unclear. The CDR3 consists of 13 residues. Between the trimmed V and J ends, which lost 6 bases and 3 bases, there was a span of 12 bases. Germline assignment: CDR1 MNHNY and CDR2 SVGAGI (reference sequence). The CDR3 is CASRSTTIYEQYF. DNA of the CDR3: TGTGCCAGCAGATCTACTACAATCTACGAGCAGTACTTC.

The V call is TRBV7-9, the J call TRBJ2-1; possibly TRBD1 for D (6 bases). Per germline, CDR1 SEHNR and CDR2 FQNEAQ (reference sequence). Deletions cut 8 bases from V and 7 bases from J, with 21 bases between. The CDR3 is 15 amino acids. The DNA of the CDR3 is TGTGCCAGCTTCGGACCCTGGCTGCAGGGGAATGAGCAGTTCTTC. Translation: CASFGPWLQGNEQFF.

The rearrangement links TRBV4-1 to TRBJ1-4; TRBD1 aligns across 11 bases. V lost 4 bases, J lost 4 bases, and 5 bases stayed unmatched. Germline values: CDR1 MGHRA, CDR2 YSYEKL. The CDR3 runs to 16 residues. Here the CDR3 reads CASSRGTGGSNEKLFF. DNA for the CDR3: TGCGCCAGCAGCCGAGGGACAGGGGGTAGTAATGAAAAACTGTTTTTT.

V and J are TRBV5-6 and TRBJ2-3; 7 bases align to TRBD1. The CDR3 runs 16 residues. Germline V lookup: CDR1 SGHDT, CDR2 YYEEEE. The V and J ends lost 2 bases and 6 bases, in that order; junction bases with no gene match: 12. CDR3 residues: CASSLLSGTDADTQYF. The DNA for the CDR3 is TGTGCCAGCAGCTTACTTTCCGGGACAGATGCGGATACGCAGTATTTT.

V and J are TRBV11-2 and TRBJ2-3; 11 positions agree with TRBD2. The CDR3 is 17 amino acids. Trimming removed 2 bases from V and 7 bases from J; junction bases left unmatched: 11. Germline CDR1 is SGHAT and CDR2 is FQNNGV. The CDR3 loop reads CASSLSDPSGGTHTQYF. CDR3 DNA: TGTGCCAGCAGCTTATCCGATCCTAGCGGGGGGACCCATACGCAGTATTTT.

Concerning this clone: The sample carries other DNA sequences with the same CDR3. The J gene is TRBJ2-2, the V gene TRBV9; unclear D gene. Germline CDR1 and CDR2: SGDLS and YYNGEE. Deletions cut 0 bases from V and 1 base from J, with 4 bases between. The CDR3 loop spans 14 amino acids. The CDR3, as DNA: TGTGCCAGCAGCGTAGCGGGGAACACCGGGGAGCTGTTTTTT. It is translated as CASSVAGNTGELFF.

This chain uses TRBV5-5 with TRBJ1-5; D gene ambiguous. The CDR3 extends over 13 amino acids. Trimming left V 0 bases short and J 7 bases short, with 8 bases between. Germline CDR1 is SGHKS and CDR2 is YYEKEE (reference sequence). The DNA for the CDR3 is TGTGCCAGCAGCTTGGATCCACTGCAGCCCCAGCATTTT. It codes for CASSLDPLQPQHF.

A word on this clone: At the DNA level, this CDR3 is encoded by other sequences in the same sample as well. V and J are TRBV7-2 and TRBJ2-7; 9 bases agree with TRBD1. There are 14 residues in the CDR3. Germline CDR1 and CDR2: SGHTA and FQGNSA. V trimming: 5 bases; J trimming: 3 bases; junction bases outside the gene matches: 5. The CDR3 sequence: CASSPDRGGYEQYF. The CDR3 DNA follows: TGTGCCAGCAGCCCGGACAGGGGAGGCTACGAGCAGTACTTC.

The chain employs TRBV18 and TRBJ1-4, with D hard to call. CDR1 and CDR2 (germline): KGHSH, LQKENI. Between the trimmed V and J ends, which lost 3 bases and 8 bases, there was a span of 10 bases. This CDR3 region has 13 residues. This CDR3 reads CASSPTGIEKLFF. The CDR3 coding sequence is TGTGCCAGCTCACCTACCGGGATCGAAAAACTGTTTTTT.

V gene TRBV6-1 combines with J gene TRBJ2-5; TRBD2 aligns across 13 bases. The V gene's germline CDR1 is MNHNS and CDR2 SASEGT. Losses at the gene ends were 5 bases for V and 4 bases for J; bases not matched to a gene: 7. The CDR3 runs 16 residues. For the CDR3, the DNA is TGTGCCAGCAGTAAAGGACTAGCGGGAGTAGTAGAGACCCAGTACTTC. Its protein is CASSKGLAGVVETQYF.

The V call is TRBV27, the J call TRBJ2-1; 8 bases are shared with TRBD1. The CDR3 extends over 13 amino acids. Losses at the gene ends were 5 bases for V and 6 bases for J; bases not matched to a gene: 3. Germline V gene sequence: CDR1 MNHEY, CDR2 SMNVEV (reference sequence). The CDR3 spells CASSDTGGNEQFF. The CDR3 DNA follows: TGTGCCAGCAGTGATACAGGGGGCAATGAGCAGTTCTTC.

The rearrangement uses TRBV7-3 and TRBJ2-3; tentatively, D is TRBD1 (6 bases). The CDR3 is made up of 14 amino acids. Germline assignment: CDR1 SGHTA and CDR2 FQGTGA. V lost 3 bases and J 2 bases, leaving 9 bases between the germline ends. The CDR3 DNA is TGTGCCAGCAGCTTTACAGGGCCCACAGATACGCAGTATTTT. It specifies CASSFTGPTDTQYF. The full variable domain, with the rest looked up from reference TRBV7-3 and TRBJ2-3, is GAGVSQTPSNKVTEKGKYVELRCDPISGHTALYWYRQSLGQGPEFLIYFQGTGAADDSGLPNDRFFAVRPEGSVSTLKIQRTERGDSAVYLCASSFTGPTDTQYFGPGTRLTVL.

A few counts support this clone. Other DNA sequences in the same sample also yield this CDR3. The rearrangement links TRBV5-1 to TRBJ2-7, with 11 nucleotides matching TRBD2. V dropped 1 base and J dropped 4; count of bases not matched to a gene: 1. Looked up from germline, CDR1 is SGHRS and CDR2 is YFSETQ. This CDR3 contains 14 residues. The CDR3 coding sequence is TGCGCCAGCAGCTTGACTAGCGGGAGTTACGAGCAGTACTTC. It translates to CASSLTSGSYEQYF.

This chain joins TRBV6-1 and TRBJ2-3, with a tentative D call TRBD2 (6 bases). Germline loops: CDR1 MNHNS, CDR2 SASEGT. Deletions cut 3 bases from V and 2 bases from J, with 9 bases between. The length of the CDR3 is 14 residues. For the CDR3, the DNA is TGTGCCAGCAGTGACCGCGGGAACACAGATACGCAGTATTTT. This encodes CASSDRGNTDTQYF.

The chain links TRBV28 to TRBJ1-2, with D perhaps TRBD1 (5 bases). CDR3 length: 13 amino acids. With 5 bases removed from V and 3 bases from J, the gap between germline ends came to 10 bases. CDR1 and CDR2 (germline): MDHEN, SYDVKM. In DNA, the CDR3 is TGTGCCAGCAGTCCGCAGGGTTACTATGGCTACACCTTC. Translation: CASSPQGYYGYTF.

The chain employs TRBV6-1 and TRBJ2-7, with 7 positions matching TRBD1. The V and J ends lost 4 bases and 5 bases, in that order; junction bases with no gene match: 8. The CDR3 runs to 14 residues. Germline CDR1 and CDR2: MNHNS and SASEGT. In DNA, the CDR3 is TGTGCCAGCAGTGCAAACAGGGGAGAGGACGAGCAGTACTTC. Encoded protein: CASSANRGEDEQYF.

CDR3: CASSYWTGANEAFF. Here the CDR3 DNA reads TGTGCCAGCAGTTACTGGACAGGCGCTAATGAAGCTTTCTTT. This chain joins TRBV5-8 and TRBJ1-1; 7 nucleotides match TRBD1. V was clipped by 5 bases and J by 7 bases; unmatched bases: 11. The germline gives CDR1 SGHTS, CDR2 YDEGEE. The CDR3 is 14 residues long.

CDR3 region: CASSRGAQWDTQYF. As DNA, the CDR3 is TGTGCCAGCAGCAGGGGGGCCCAGTGGGATACGCAGTATTTT. The chain has TRBV6-4 and TRBJ2-3; D perhaps matches TRBD1 (7 bases). The CDR3 contains 14 residues. The ends were cut back, 6 bases at V and 6 bases at J, with 16 bases in the middle. The germline CDR1 and CDR2 sequences are MRHNA and SNTAGT.

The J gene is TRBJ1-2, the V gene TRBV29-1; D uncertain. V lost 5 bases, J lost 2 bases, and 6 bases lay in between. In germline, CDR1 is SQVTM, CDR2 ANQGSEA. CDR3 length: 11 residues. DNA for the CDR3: TGCAGCGTTTATTCCAACTATGGCTACACCTTC. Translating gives CSVYSNYGYTF.

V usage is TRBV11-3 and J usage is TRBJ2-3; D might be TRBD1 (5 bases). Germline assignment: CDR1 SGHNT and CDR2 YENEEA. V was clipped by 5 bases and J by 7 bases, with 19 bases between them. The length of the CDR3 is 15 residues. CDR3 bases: TGTGCCAGCAGCCCCCGAGGTGGGTCAGGGAATACGCAGTATTTT. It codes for CASSPRGGSGNTQYF.

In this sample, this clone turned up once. DNA for the CDR3: TGTGCCAGCGCACTGGGCAGGGGCTATCAGCCCCAGCATTTT. Encoded protein: CASALGRGYQPQHF. The J gene is TRBJ1-5, the V gene TRBV27; TRBD1 might be the D (6 bases). Germline lookup yields CDR1 MNHEY and CDR2 SMNVEV (reference sequence). This CDR3 region has 14 residues. V lost 8 bases and J lost 5, with 16 bases in between.

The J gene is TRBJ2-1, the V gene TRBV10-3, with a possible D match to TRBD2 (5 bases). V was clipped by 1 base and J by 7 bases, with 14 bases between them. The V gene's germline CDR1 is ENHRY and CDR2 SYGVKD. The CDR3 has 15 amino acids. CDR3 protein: CAISELGPTGNEQFF. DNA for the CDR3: TGTGCCATCAGTGAGTTGGGCCCCACGGGGAATGAGCAGTTCTTC.

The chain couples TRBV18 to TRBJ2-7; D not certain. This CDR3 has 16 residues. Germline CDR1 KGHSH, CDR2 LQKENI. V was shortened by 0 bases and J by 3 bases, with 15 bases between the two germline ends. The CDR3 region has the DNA TGTGCCAGCTCACCACCAACGCGAGGCAACCACTACGAGCAGTACTTC. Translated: CASSPPTRGNHYEQYF.

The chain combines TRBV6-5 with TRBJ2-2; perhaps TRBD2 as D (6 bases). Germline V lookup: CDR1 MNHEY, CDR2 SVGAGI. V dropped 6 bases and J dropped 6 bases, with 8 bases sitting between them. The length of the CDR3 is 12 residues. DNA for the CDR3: TGTGCCAGCAGAACTAGCTCCGGGGAGCTGTTTTTT. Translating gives CASRTSSGELFF.

For the CDR3, the DNA is TGTGCCAGCAGCTTGGCAGCGGGAAGCCAATACAATGAGCAGTTCTTC. Translation: CASSLAAGSQYNEQFF. The chain couples TRBV7-8 to TRBJ2-1; TRBD2 aligns across 7 bases. The CDR3 loop spans 16 amino acids. Looked up from germline, CDR1 is SGHVS and CDR2 is FQNEAQ. J gave up 4 bases and V 3 bases, and 9 bases lay outside the gene matches. The complete variable domain, with remaining parts taken from reference TRBV7-8 and TRBJ2-1, reads GAGVSQSPRYKVAKRGQDVALRCDPISGHVSLFWYQQALGQGPEFLTYFQNEAQLDKSGLPSDRFFAERPEGSVSTLKIQRTQQEDSAVYLCASSLAAGSQYNEQFFGPGTRLTVL.

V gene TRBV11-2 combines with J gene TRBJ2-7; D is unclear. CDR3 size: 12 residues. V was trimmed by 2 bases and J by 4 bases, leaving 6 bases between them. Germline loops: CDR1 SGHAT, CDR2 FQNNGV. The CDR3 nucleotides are TGTGCCAGCAGCTTAAATCAATACGAGCAGTACTTC. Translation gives CASSLNQYEQYF.

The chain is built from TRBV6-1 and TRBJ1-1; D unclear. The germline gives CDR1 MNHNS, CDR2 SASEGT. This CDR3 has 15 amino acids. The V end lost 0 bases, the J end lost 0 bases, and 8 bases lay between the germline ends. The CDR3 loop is CASSEAVQLNTEAFF. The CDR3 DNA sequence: TGTGCCAGCAGTGAAGCGGTACAGTTGAACACTGAAGCTTTCTTT.

CDR3 nucleotide sequence: TGTGCCACACTCCCCGGTCAGGGGGCCTTCTACGAGCAGTACTTC. This encodes CATLPGQGAFYEQYF. The rearrangement joins TRBV6-5 to TRBJ2-7; 8 bases are a match to TRBD1. CDR3 length: 15 residues. CDR1 MNHEY and CDR2 SVGAGI come from the germline V gene. The V segment lost 10 bases and the J segment 3 bases; nucleotides outside the gene matches: 14.

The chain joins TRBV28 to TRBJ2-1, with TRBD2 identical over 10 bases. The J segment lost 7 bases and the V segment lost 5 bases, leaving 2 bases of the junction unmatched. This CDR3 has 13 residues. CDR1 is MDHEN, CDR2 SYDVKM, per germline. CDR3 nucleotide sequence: TGTGCCAGCAGTGCTAGCGGGGGAAATGAGCAGTTCTTC. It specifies CASSASGGNEQFF.

CDR3 sequence: CASSVELVDTGELFF. CDR3 DNA sequence: TGTGCCAGCAGCGTAGAGCTCGTGGACACCGGGGAGCTGTTTTTT. The chain is built from TRBV9 and TRBJ2-2; D not certain. Germline loops: CDR1 SGDLS, CDR2 YYNGEE. Deletions cut 0 bases from V and 3 bases from J, with 9 bases between. The CDR3 loop spans 15 amino acids.

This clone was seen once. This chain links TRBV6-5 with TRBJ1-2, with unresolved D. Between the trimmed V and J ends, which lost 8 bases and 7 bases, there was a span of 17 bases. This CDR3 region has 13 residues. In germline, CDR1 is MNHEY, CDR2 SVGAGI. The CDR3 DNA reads TGTGCCAGCCATACCGGCAGGTTGGTTGGCTACACCTTC. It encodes CASHTGRLVGYTF.

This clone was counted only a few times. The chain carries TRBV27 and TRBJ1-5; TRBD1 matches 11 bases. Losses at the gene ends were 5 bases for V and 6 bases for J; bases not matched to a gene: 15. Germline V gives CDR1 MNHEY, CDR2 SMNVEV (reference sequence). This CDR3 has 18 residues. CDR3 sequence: CASSALTVDRGLGQPQHF. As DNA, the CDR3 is TGTGCCAGCAGTGCTTTGACCGTGGACAGGGGGCTTGGTCAGCCCCAGCATTTT.